This TCR beta chain derives from a study of blood T cell repertoires in COVID-19 (dated by TCRdb to about 2020). Describing the broader study: Samples from collaborators originated in the United States, Italy and Spain and spanned both the acute and convalescent phases of COVID-19. The prospective study material was composed of cDNA or gDNA derived from T cells, B-cell-depleted T cells, or PBMCs. Deeply sampled blood TCRbeta repertoires from subjects exposed to, actively infected with, or recovered from COVID-19 were included in the dataset. The repertoires were made available in a free public database intended to serve as a resource for research on the immune response to SARS-CoV-2. Samples were obtained from the ongoing ImmuneRACE study (first 160 participants) and from over 1,000 subjects provided by 6 global collaborators. Sample metadata almost always included a de-identified subject ID, COVID-19 status, age in years and sex. Where available, HLA class I and class II types were taken from metadata supplied by the sample provider and were not determined by assay-based typing.

As concerns this clone: Its antigen specificity is not known. Qualities for individual bases were not recorded, and no much larger clone is one base off.

The investigation overall reported the following: The quantity of clinical and demographic metadata differed by source and by participant and was supplied without curation.

The CDR3 sequence holds 12 residues, the cysteine and phenylalanine included. Just CDR3 DNA is preserved here, 36 bases in frame from base 1. From a lookup of the germline V gene (reference sequence), CDR1 and CDR2 are LGHDT and YNNKEL. The V and J ends are trimmed by 4 bases and 9 bases, leaving 9 bases between them. TCRbeta CDR3 regions were amplified from genomic DNA by means of the immunoSEQ Assay, a bias-controlled multiplex PCR. Turning to the authors' computational methods: Within the assay, amplification of reference gene primers was used to estimate how many nucleated cells each sample contained. To quantify the absolute abundance of each unique TCRbeta CDR3 rearrangement, sequence reads were collapsed and filtered. Productive Simpson clonality was computed per sample as the square root of Simpson's diversity index over productive rearrangements. TCRdb took this table from immuneACCESS and kept in-frame rearrangements with V and J called. Such tables lack part of the clones; where checked against another copy, unresolved V genes explain under half of the gap, and the rest is unexplained. D and trimming come from the DNA, and the V and J calls and clone size come from that table. The sample table records about 160,000 clones; approximately 82% of these occur just once. The biggest ten clones account for 5.5% to 7.5% of the sample.

At one collaborating source in Seattle, patients were enrolled during active infection and were followed longitudinally through the course of disease. The collaborating institutions used their own protocols to collect whole blood in K2EDTA tubes. For TCRbeta analysis, collaborators shipped samples in one of three forms: frozen whole blood, isolated PBMCs, or DNA extracted from either of those sample types. This receptor was obtained from a woman between 35 and 50 years old with COVID-19, enrolled during active disease. Sequencing was carried out using peripheral blood. The chain was built from TRBV3-1 (or the pseudogene TRBV3-2) and TRBJ1-4; the D segment cannot be called with confidence. Read as DNA, the sequence is TGTGCCAGCAGCCCCCCCTCCCAAAAACTGTTTTTT. Translated, this is CASSPPSQKLFF.